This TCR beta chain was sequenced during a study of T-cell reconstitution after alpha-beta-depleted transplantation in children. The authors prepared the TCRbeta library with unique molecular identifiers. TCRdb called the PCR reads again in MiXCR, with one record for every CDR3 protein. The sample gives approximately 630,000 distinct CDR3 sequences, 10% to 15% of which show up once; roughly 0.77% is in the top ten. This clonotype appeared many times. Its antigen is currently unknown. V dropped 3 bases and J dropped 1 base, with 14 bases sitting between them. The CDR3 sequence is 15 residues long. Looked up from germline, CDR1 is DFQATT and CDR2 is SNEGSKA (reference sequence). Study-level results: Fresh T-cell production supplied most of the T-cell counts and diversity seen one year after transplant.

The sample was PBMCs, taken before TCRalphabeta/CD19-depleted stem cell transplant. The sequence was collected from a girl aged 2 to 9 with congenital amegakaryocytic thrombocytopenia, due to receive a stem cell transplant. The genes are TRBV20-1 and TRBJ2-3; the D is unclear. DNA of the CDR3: TGCAGTGCTAGTCCCTTGCGGTGGGGCACAGATACGCAGTATTTT. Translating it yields CSASPLRWGTDTQYF.